This T cell receptor (beta chain) emerged from a study of early T cells in non-severe SARS-CoV-2 infection. On the study more broadly: It was bulk RNA from unsorted whole blood that was sequenced, and the chains were unpaired.

Each CDR3 protein gets one entry after TCRdb re-called the 5' RACE reads with MiXCR. Of about 98,000 distinct CDR3 sequences listed, roughly 14% are singletons. Germline V gene data show CDR1 as SGHNT and CDR2 as YYREEE (reference sequence). V gave up 0 bases and J gave up 10 bases, with 7 bases separating them. The CDR3 is 11 amino acids. This clonotype was found a few times. The sequence came from an adult who was a healthcare worker with PCR-confirmed SARS-CoV-2 infection or an uninfected control (not recorded which). Sequenced material: whole blood. J is TRBJ1-2 and V is TRBV5-4; the D is unclear. CDR3 DNA sequence: TGTGCCAGCAGCTTGGTTCAGGTCTACACCTTC. Translating it yields CASSLVQVYTF.